This record looks at one TCR beta chain sequence and its context. As yet, its antigen is unknown. cDNA serving as the sequencing template came from extracted, reverse transcribed RNA. Profiling relied on immunoSEQ multiplex PCR, and the TCRdb table lists in-frame clones only, not all of them. In the table there are roughly 32,000 clones, approximately 65% of which are singletons. This sample was taken from a study of CD8+ T cells in alopecia areata. Broader study findings: Scalp data also include sequences from resident alphabeta T cells of normal skin. Affected scalp, especially in alopecia totalis/universalis, had a higher clonality than normal scalp did.

Individuals with alopecia areata gave both lesional scalp punch biopsies and peripheral blood for collection. CDR1 SGHDN and CDR2 FVKESK come from the germline V gene. The V and J ends lost 3 bases and 4 bases respectively, with 16 bases between them. The CDR3 is 15 amino acids. Sequencing used NKG2D-high CD8+ T cells sorted from blood. The V call is TRBV14, the J call TRBJ2-7, with no clear D. This sequence originates from a human donor with alopecia areata. CDR3 in DNA: TGTGCCAGCAGCCATGTCTCTAAGGGTTGGTACGAGCAGTACTTC. Translated: CASSHVSKGWYEQYF.